This TCR beta chain emerged from a study of cytomegalovirus exposure and HLA in healthy donors. Broader study findings: Associated with cytomegalovirus, according to the listing, were 150 to 200 TCR beta chains.

On this clone itself: Its antigen is unidentified.

This CDR3 comprises 17 residues. The V end was cut by 5 bases, the J end by 4 bases, with 24 bases between. The germline gives CDR1 MNHEY, CDR2 SMNVEV (reference sequence). PCR employed 60 Vbeta and 13 Jbeta primers. The data were produced by immunoSEQ multiplex PCR, yet TCRdb's version contains in-frame clones alone and is incomplete. The sample lists a few hundred thousand clones, about nine tenths seen once, with roughly 1.6% in the top ten. The sequencing input was PBMCs. The sequence came from a girl aged 2-10 years in good health and CMV-seronegative. V and J are TRBV27 and TRBJ2-7; D may be TRBD2 (5 bases). The CDR3 DNA sequence: TGTGCCAGCAGTACTCCCTCCGGACTGGGTGGTAGGTACGAGCAGTACTTC. Residues: CASSTPSGLGGRYEQYF.